The rows below give T cell receptor beta chains drawn from one sample of a study of human T cells and chemical hapten exposure. Using its own MiXCR run on the RACE reads, TCRdb lists one record per CDR3 protein. This sample has roughly 70,000 distinct CDR3 sequences; 9.8% occur once, and the top ten carry 2.5% to 3.5%. Sequenced here: whole blood, sampled in connection with sensitization to the hapten diphenylcyclopropenone (DPC). The source is a middle-aged woman with alopecia areata. Some clones in this sample may be carry-over from other donors' samples. Both conserved end residues are trimmed from each CDR3. The order of the fields is J gene, V gene, D gene, CDR3 protein. A D gene is named only where the DNA matches it firmly.

j_gene: TRBJ2-1
v_gene: TRBV11-2
d_gene: NA
CDR3aa: ASTPADRYNEQF

j_gene: TRBJ2-4
v_gene: TRBV7-6
d_gene: NA
CDR3aa: ASSLGQTKNIQY

j_gene: TRBJ2-3
v_gene: TRBV20-1
d_gene: NA
CDR3aa: SAPRSTDTQY

j_gene: TRBJ2-1
v_gene: TRBV21-1
d_gene: NA
CDR3aa: ASSNDVMPLSCVAGGPGEQF

j_gene: TRBJ2-1
v_gene: TRBV20-1
d_gene: NA
CDR3aa: SATGTRWVVNEQF

j_gene: TRBJ1-4
v_gene: TRBV7-9
d_gene: NA
CDR3aa: ASSPGGPNEKLF

j_gene: TRBJ1-5
v_gene: TRBV12-3/TRBV12-4
d_gene: TRBD1
CDR3aa: ASSAWDSQDQPQH

j_gene: TRBJ2-3
v_gene: TRBV20-1
d_gene: NA
CDR3aa: SATGLQGTDTQY

j_gene: TRBJ1-1
v_gene: TRBV7-7
d_gene: NA
CDR3aa: ASSFSANTEAF

j_gene: TRBJ2-1
v_gene: TRBV9
d_gene: TRBD1
CDR3aa: ASSGDWTGGDEQF

j_gene: TRBJ1-2
v_gene: TRBV28
d_gene: NA
CDR3aa: ASSLESESNYGYT

j_gene: TRBJ2-3
v_gene: TRBV2
d_gene: NA
CDR3aa: ASRTGTQYGDTQY

j_gene: TRBJ2-1
v_gene: TRBV12-5
d_gene: NA
CDR3aa: ASGEFNEQF

j_gene: TRBJ2-3
v_gene: TRBV20-1
d_gene: NA
CDR3aa: SARDLGGLSDTQY

j_gene: TRBJ2-1
v_gene: TRBV27
d_gene: TRBD1
CDR3aa: ASREDRVRQF

j_gene: TRBJ2-7
v_gene: TRBV27
d_gene: NA
CDR3aa: ASSFSVPGSYEQY

j_gene: TRBJ1-6
v_gene: TRBV6-5
d_gene: NA
CDR3aa: ASSQGFIAPLH